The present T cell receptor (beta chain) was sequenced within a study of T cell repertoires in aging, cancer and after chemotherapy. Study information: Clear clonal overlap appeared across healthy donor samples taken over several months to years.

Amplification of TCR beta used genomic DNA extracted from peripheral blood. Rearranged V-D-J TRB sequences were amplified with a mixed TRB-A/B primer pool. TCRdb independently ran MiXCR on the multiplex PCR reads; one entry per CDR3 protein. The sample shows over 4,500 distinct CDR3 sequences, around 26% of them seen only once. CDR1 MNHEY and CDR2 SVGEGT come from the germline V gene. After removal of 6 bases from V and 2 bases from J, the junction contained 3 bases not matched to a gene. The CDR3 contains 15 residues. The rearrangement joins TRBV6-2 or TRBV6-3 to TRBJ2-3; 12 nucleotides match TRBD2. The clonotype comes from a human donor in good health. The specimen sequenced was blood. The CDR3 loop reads CASRTSGGLTDTQYF. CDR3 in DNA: TGTGCCAGCAGGACTAGCGGGGGCCTCACAGATACGCAGTATTTT.